This entry lists 19 T cell receptor beta chains sequenced from one sample in a study of T cell responses to AZD1222 COVID-19 vaccine. Only in-frame clones appear in the TCRdb table, and some are missing; sequencing was by immunoSEQ multiplex PCR. In the table there are about 180,000 clones, 85% to 95% of which are singletons. This specimen consisted of peripheral blood, obtained 28 days after the second dose of the MenACWY control vaccine. Source of these receptors: an adult who received the MenACWY meningococcal vaccine as a control.

This chain connects TRBV11-2 to TRBJ1-3; D remains unclear. Germline V gives CDR1 SGHAT, CDR2 FQNNGV. The CDR3 consists of 16 residues. The V end lost 5 bases, the J end lost 0 bases, and 14 bases lay between the germline ends. CDR3 sequence (DNA): TGTGCCAGCAGCCTAATAAGACGGACCTCTGGAAACACCATATATTTT. Translation: CASSLIRRTSGNTIYF.

This clone was seen more than once but under ten times. The chain has TRBV6-5 and TRBJ2-7; tentative D call: TRBD1 (5 bases). V was cut by 9 bases and J by 6 bases, with 18 bases left in between. The CDR3 spans 13 residues. CDR1 is MNHEY, CDR2 SVGAGI, per germline. In DNA form, the CDR3 reads TGTGCCAGTAAGAGGCAGGGCAACTCCGAGCAGTACTTC. Translation: CASKRQGNSEQYF.

V and J are TRBV13 and TRBJ2-7; 8 bases fit TRBD2. V trimming: 0 bases; J trimming: 6 bases; junction bases outside the gene matches: 4. Germline assignment: CDR1 PRHDT and CDR2 FYEKMQ (reference sequence). CDR3 length: 14 amino acids. The CDR3 region has the DNA TGTGCCAGCAGCTTAGGCCCTCGGGGGGGCGAGCAGTACTTC. As protein: CASSLGPRGGEQYF. The full variable domain, with the rest looked up from reference TRBV13 and TRBJ2-7, is AAGVIQSPRHLIKEKRETATLKCYPIPRHDTVYWYQQGPGQDPQFLISFYEKMQSDKGSIPDRFSAQQFSDYHSELNMSSLELGDSALYFCASSLGPRGGEQYFGPGTRLTVT.

This chain links TRBV27 with TRBJ1-6, with D uncertain. The V and J ends lost 5 bases and 7 bases respectively, with 12 bases between them. Germline CDR1 and CDR2: MNHEY and SMNVEV (reference sequence). The CDR3 is made up of 14 amino acids. The CDR3 loop reads CASSISRANSPLHF. As DNA, the CDR3 is TGTGCCAGCAGTATAAGCAGAGCCAATTCACCCCTCCACTTT.

The chain uses TRBV6-1 and TRBJ1-2, with TRBD1 matching 8 bases. This CDR3 comprises 16 residues. Germline CDR1 is MNHNS and CDR2 is SASEGT. J lost 4 bases, V lost 0 bases, and 7 bases had no gene match. The CDR3 DNA is TGTGCCAGCAGTGAAGCGGGACAGGCCCTGCTCTATGGCTACACCTTC. Translation: CASSEAGQALLYGYTF.

The rearrangement links TRBV5-6 to TRBJ2-1, with 9 bases matching TRBD2. Germline trimming cut 4 bases from V and 4 bases from J; bases unmatched to any gene: 6. Germline V gene lookup returns CDR1 SGHDT and CDR2 YYEEEE. This CDR3 contains 15 residues. The CDR3 DNA follows: TGTGCCAGCAGCCCCTGGCGGGAGGGGTACAATGAGCAGTTCTTC. Its translation is CASSPWREGYNEQFF.

V usage is TRBV18 and J usage is TRBJ1-1; D not certain. Trimming pared 3 bases from V and 3 bases from J, leaving 8 bases between. CDR3 length equals 13 residues. Germline assignment: CDR1 KGHSH and CDR2 LQKENI. The CDR3 loop is CASSPGADTEAFF. In DNA form, the CDR3 reads TGTGCCAGCTCACCCGGCGCGGACACTGAAGCTTTCTTT.

The chain links TRBV30 to TRBJ1-2; D ambiguous. Germline CDR1 and CDR2: GTSNPN and SVGIG (reference sequence). V dropped 1 base and J dropped 0 bases, with 9 bases sitting between them. The CDR3 totals 14 residues. The DNA for the CDR3 is TGTGCCTGGAGTGGGCAGGAGACTAACTATGGCTACACCTTC. Translating it yields CAWSGQETNYGYTF.

The chain joins TRBV5-1 to TRBJ2-2; 8 bases are shared with TRBD1. This CDR3 has 15 amino acids. The germline gives CDR1 SGHRS, CDR2 YFSETQ. V shed 4 bases, J shed 0 bases, and the junction held 2 bases outside the gene matches. CDR3 in amino acids: CASSRQGPNTGELFF. The CDR3 coding sequence is TGCGCCAGCAGCCGACAGGGGCCGAACACCGGGGAGCTGTTTTTT.

This clone was seen only once. This chain joins TRBV10-3 and TRBJ1-1; 10 nucleotides line up with TRBD1. This CDR3 is built from 14 residues. Germline V gene sequence: CDR1 ENHRY, CDR2 SYGVKD. V was clipped by 6 bases and J by 4 bases; unmatched bases: 5. CDR3 nucleotides: TGTGCCATCAGCCAGGGACAGGGGATCACTGAAGCTTTCTTT. It is translated as CAISQGQGITEAFF.

The rearrangement joins TRBV6-5 to TRBJ1-1, with D possibly matching TRBD1 (5 bases). The V end lost 2 bases, the J end lost 0 bases, and 7 bases lay between the germline ends. Germline V gives CDR1 MNHEY, CDR2 SVGAGI. This CDR3 spans 14 amino acids. Here the CDR3 reads CASSYDRMNTEAFF. For the CDR3, the DNA is TGTGCCAGCAGTTACGACAGAATGAACACTGAAGCTTTCTTT.

The rearrangement uses TRBV19 and TRBJ1-1; D remains unclear. This CDR3 comprises 15 residues. Trimming stripped 4 bases from V and 2 bases from J, with 14 bases between. CDR1 is LNHDA, CDR2 SQIVND, per germline (reference sequence). The CDR3 sequence is CASSSSAGPNTEAFF. In DNA form, the CDR3 reads TGTGCCAGTAGTAGCTCGGCCGGACCAAACACTGAAGCTTTCTTT.

This clone showed up just once. The V gene is TRBV2, the J gene TRBJ2-3; 8 positions agree with TRBD1. This CDR3 is 16 amino acids long. After removal of 4 bases from V and 4 bases from J, the junction contained 10 bases not matched to a gene. Germline V gene sequence: CDR1 SNHLY, CDR2 FYNNEI. The CDR3 nucleotides are TGTGCCAGCAGTGCTCAGGGGGCAGGGATGTCAGATACGCAGTATTTT. Translated: CASSAQGAGMSDTQYF. Full variable domain (missing parts from reference TRBV2 and TRBJ2-3): EPEVTQTPSHQVTQMGQEVILRCVPISNHLYFYWYRQILGQKVEFLVSFYNNEISEKSEIFDDQFSVERPDGSNFTLKIRSTKLEDSAMYFCASSAQGAGMSDTQYFGPGTRLTVL.

The chain couples TRBV19 to TRBJ2-1, with 10 positions matching TRBD2. The germline gives CDR1 LNHDA, CDR2 SQIVND (reference sequence). Germline trimming cut 8 bases from V and 6 bases from J; bases unmatched to any gene: 7. This CDR3 region has 14 residues. CDR3 region: CASSSGGAPNEQFF. The DNA for the CDR3 is TGTGCCAGTTCGAGCGGGGGGGCGCCCAATGAGCAGTTCTTC.

The CDR3 DNA is TGTGCCTGGAGTGTAACCGGGGCCGGGGGATACCCAGGCAACACTGAAGCTTTCTTT. It is translated as CAWSVTGAGGYPGNTEAFF. The rearrangement joins TRBV30 to TRBJ1-1; D perhaps matches TRBD1 (5 bases). Between the trimmed V and J ends, which lost 0 bases and 2 bases, there was a span of 25 bases. CDR3 length: 19 amino acids. CDR1 is GTSNPN and CDR2 is SVGIG in the germline V gene (reference sequence).

Comments on this clone: At the DNA level, this CDR3 is encoded by other sequences in the same sample as well. This chain links TRBV2 with TRBJ1-2; tentative D call: TRBD1 (6 bases). The CDR3 contains 13 residues. In germline, CDR1 is SNHLY, CDR2 FYNNEI. The germline V and J ends were trimmed by 2 bases and 2 bases, with 6 bases remaining between them. The CDR3 here is CASSEQGNYGYTF. DNA for the CDR3: TGTGCCAGCAGTGAACAGGGGAACTATGGCTACACCTTC.

The gene calls are TRBV3-1 (or the pseudogene TRBV3-2) and TRBJ2-5; D is undetermined. Germline assignment: CDR1 LGHDT and CDR2 YNNKEL (reference sequence). CDR3 length: 17 amino acids. Trimming cost V 6 bases and J 3 bases, with 23 bases left between them. The CDR3 nucleotides are TGTGCCAGCAGTCTATCGTCTTGGGGTCCCAATAAAGAGACCCAGTACTTC. Amino acid sequence: CASSLSSWGPNKETQYF.

This clone has only a few counts. The V and J genes are TRBV19 and TRBJ2-7; the D is unclear. Germline V gene data show CDR1 as LNHDA and CDR2 as SQIVND (reference sequence). The CDR3 is 14 residues long. V dropped 5 bases and J dropped 0 bases, with 11 bases sitting between them. CDR3 sequence reads: CASSVQATSYEQYF. In DNA, the CDR3 is TGTGCCAGTAGTGTCCAGGCGACCTCCTACGAGCAGTACTTC.

This rearrangement joins TRBV28 to TRBJ1-2, with 7 bases aligning to TRBD1. The CDR3 covers 13 residues. V trimming: 6 bases; J trimming: 6 bases; junction bases outside the gene matches: 7. Germline CDR1 reads MDHEN; CDR2 reads SYDVKM. In nucleotides, the CDR3 is TGTGCCAGCAGGCCACAAGGGGGCGATGGCTACACCTTC. Its protein product is CASRPQGGDGYTF.